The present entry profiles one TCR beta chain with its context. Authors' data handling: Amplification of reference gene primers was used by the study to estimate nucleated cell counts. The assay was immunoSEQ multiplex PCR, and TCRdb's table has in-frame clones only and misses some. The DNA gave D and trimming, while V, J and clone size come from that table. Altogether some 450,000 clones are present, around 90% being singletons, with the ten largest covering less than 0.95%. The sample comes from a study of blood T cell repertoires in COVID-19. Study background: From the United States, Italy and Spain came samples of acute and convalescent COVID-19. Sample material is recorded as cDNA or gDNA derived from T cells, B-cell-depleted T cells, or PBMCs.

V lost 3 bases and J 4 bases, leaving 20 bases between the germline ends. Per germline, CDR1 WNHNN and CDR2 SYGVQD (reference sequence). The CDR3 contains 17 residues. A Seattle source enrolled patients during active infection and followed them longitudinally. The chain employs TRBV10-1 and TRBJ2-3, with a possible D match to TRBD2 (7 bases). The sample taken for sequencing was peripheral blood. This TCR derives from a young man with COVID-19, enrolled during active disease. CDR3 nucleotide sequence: TGCGCCAGCAGTGATGCTGGGGGGGGCCCTGCCCCAGATACGCAGTATTTT. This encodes CASSDAGGGPAPDTQYF.